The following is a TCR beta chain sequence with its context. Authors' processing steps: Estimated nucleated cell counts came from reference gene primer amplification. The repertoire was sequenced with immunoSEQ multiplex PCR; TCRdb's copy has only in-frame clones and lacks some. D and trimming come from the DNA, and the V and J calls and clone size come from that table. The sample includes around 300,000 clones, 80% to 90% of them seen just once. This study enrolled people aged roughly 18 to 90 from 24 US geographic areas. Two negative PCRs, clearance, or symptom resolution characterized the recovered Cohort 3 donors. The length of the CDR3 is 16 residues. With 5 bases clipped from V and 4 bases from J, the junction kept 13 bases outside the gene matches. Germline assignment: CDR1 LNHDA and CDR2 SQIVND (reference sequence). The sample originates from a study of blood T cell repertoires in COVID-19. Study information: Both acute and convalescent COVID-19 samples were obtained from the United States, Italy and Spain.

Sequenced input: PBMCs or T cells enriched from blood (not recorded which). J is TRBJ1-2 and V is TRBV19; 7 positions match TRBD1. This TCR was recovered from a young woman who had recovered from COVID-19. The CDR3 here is CASSPDRVGGGYGYTF. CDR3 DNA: TGTGCCAGTAGTCCCGACAGGGTAGGAGGGGGCTATGGCTACACCTTC. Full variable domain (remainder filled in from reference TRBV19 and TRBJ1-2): DGGITQSPKYLFRKEGQNVTLSCEQNLNHDAMYWYRQDPGQGLRLIYYSQIVNDFQKGDIAEGYSVSREKKESFPLTVTSAQKNPTAFYLCASSPDRVGGGYGYTFGSGTRLTVV.